The rows below give T cell receptor beta chains drawn from one sample of a study of Ad26.COV2.S vaccination and SARS-CoV-2 variants. Method: immunoSEQ multiplex PCR; TCRdb's copy keeps in-frame clones and lacks some. This sample has 330,000 or so clones, with 90% found just once. Here the sequenced sample was peripheral blood, taken in a trial of Ad26.COV2.S vaccine versus placebo. These receptor sequences come from a person between 18 and 60 years old who received the Ad26.COV2.S COVID-19 vaccine or a placebo. Each CDR3 is given with its conserved first and last residue. Each record gives: V gene, D gene, J gene, clone size, CDR3 protein, CDR3 DNA. A D gene is named only where the DNA matches it firmly. Size values are once, few and many counts, or a class for expanded clones, and some rows have none.

>TRBV4-1|TRBD2|TRBJ2-3|NA
CASSQGWAREGPQGTQYF
TGCGCCAGCAGCCAAGGTTGGGCGCGGGAGGGTCCACAGGGTACGCAGTATTTT
>TRBV7-2|NA|TRBJ1-6|NA
CASRTGPQSSYNSPLHF
TGTGCCAGCAGGACGGGCCCCCAGAGCTCCTATAATTCACCCCTCCACTTT
>TRBV2|NA|TRBJ2-5|NA
CASSDEDRQETQYF
TGTGCCAGCAGTGACGAAGACAGGCAAGAGACCCAGTACTTC
>TRBV7-2|NA|TRBJ2-7|NA
CASSIQGSWAYEQYF
TGTGCCAGCAGCATTCAGGGTTCTTGGGCCTACGAGCAGTACTTC
>TRBV7-7|NA|TRBJ2-1|NA
CASSSDWGSYNEQFF
TGTGCCAGCAGCTCGGACTGGGGCTCCTACAATGAGCAGTTCTTC
>TRBV7-6|TRBD2|TRBJ2-1|NA
CASSLAGGSMDEQFF
TGTGCCAGCAGCTTAGCGGGAGGGAGCATGGATGAGCAGTTCTTC
>TRBV5-4|TRBD1|TRBJ1-3|NA
CASSSDVRGQSGNTIYF
TGTGCCAGCAGCTCTGATGTCAGGGGGCAATCTGGAAACACCATATATTTT
>TRBV30|TRBD2|TRBJ2-1|NA
CAWSASGSGSSYNEQFF
TGTGCCTGGAGTGCCTCGGGGAGCGGGAGCTCCTACAATGAGCAGTTCTTC
>TRBV5-6|NA|TRBJ2-5|NA
CASSLLVAPQETQYF
TGTGCCAGCAGCTTGTTGGTTGCACCCCAAGAGACCCAGTACTTC
>TRBV27|NA|TRBJ1-5|NA
CASSLYADLDQPQHF
TGTGCCAGCAGCCTCTACGCAGATCTAGATCAGCCCCAGCATTTT
>TRBV7-9|NA|TRBJ1-1|NA
CASSFPGNTEAFF
TGTGCCAGCAGCTTCCCAGGGAACACTGAAGCTTTCTTT
>TRBV13|TRBD1|TRBJ2-1|NA
CASSHSQGNEQFF
TGTGCCAGCAGCCACTCACAGGGGAATGAGCAGTTCTTC
>TRBV6-6|NA|TRBJ2-5|once
CASSYSRWGETQYF
TGTGCCAGCAGTTACTCGCGGTGGGGTGAGACCCAGTACTTC
>TRBV2|NA|TRBJ2-3|NA
CASSEQSSDTDTQYF
TGTGCCAGCAGTGAACAGTCTAGCGACACAGATACGCAGTATTTT
>TRBV6-5|NA|TRBJ1-1|few
CASRRQGMNTEAFF
TGTGCCAGCAGGCGGCAGGGTATGAACACTGAAGCTTTCTTT
>TRBV7-8|TRBD2|TRBJ2-2|NA
CASSLVTSGYPGELFF
TGTGCCAGCAGCTTAGTTACTAGCGGATACCCCGGGGAGCTGTTTTTT
>TRBV27|TRBD1|TRBJ1-2|NA
CASSPIHRGQGYTF
TGTGCCAGCAGTCCCATCCACAGGGGACAGGGCTACACCTTC
>TRBV9|NA|TRBJ2-7|NA
CASSVHVTGAYEQYF
TGTGCCAGCAGCGTCCACGTGACCGGCGCCTACGAGCAGTACTTC
>TRBV27|NA|TRBJ2-1|NA
CASSALQGPYNEQFF
TGTGCCAGCAGTGCGCTACAGGGACCCTACAATGAGCAGTTCTTC
>TRBV2|TRBD1|TRBJ1-2|NA
CASSDPGQGDYGYTF
TGTGCCAGCAGTGACCCGGGACAGGGGGACTATGGCTACACCTTC
>TRBV5-4|TRBD1|TRBJ2-1|NA
CASSLNRGQQKQFF
TGTGCCAGCAGCTTGAACAGGGGGCAACAAAAGCAGTTCTTC
>TRBV2|NA|TRBJ1-2|few
CARAGPYYGYTF
TGTGCCAGAGCGGGACCGTACTATGGCTACACCTTC
>TRBV27|NA|TRBJ2-1|NA
CASSSSQVSSYNEQFF
TGTGCCAGCAGTTCCTCACAGGTCAGCTCCTACAATGAGCAGTTCTTC
>TRBV6-2/TRBV6-3|NA|TRBJ2-2|NA
CASSKEVETGELFF
TGTGCCAGCAGTAAGGAGGTGGAAACCGGGGAGCTGTTTTTT
>TRBV9|NA|TRBJ2-7|NA
CASSVDLGVDEQYF
TGTGCCAGCAGCGTGGATCTCGGTGTCGACGAGCAGTACTTC
>TRBV19|TRBD1|TRBJ1-1|NA
CASTPSGTEINTEAFF
TGTGCCAGTACCCCCTCTGGGACAGAAATTAACACTGAAGCTTTCTTT
>TRBV19|NA|TRBJ2-3|once
CASSILGIFTDTQYF
TGTGCCAGTAGTATTTTGGGCATCTTCACAGATACGCAGTATTTT
>TRBV10-3|NA|TRBJ1-2|NA
CAISEEGKAYYGYTF
TGTGCCATCAGTGAAGAGGGAAAAGCTTACTATGGCTACACCTTC
>TRBV6-2/TRBV6-3|NA|TRBJ2-3|NA
CASSYPGPDTQYF
TGTGCCAGCAGTTACCCCGGGCCGGATACGCAGTATTTT
>TRBV6-2/TRBV6-3|NA|TRBJ2-1|NA
CASSYSPVTPNPYNEQFF
TGTGCCAGCAGTTACTCTCCAGTTACTCCAAATCCATACAATGAGCAGTTCTTC
>TRBV18|NA|TRBJ1-1|NA
CASSPQGLRTEAFF
TGTGCCAGCTCACCTCAGGGACTTCGGACTGAAGCTTTCTTT